Each of the 13 T cell receptor beta chains below was sequenced from the same sample in a study of blood T cell repertoires in COVID-19 (dated by TCRdb to 2018 to 2021). Library creation used the immunoSEQ multiplex PCR assay. This is the immuneACCESS table as TCRdb keeps it, with only in-frame sequences that have V and J called. A part of the clones is gone; compared with another copy, unresolved V genes explain less than half, and the rest is unexplained. Across this sample there are some 200,000 clones, with more than 80% seen only once. The ten largest account for around 0.53% of the sample. The sequenced sample was peripheral blood. These receptors were obtained from a man in his fifties or sixties with acute or convalescent COVID-19.

The chain joins TRBV7-2 to TRBJ2-3; the match to TRBD2 covers 9 bases. The CDR3 totals 14 residues. J was trimmed by 4 bases and V by 4 bases; bases with no gene match: 3. Germline CDR1 reads SGHTA; CDR2 reads FQGNSA. The CDR3 sequence: CASSSGLAADTQYF. The CDR3 region has the DNA TGTGCCAGCAGCTCGGGACTAGCCGCAGATACGCAGTATTTT.

V usage is TRBV24-1 and J usage is TRBJ2-3; TRBD2 matches 13 bases. J was trimmed by 1 base and V by 5 bases; bases with no gene match: 11. Germline V gene lookup returns CDR1 KGHDR and CDR2 SFDVKD. There are 19 residues in the CDR3. The DNA of the CDR3 is TGTGCCACCAGTGCCACTAGCGGGAGGGCCTTTGCACGCACAGATACGCAGTATTTT. It yields the protein CATSATSGRAFARTDTQYF.

Note on this clone: Sequence at one end of the junction differs from germline and may be a read error. CDR3 in DNA: TGCAGCGTCTCTAGGAACAATGGGCAGTTCTTC. It encodes CSVSRNNGQFF. The chain couples TRBV29-1 to TRBJ2-1; D gene uncertain. This CDR3 is built from 11 residues. Germline V gene lookup returns CDR1 SQVTM and CDR2 ANQGSEA.

The genes are TRBV10-3 and TRBJ1-5; 7 positions agree with TRBD1. The ends lost 2 bases at V and 7 bases at J; junction bases unmatched: 5. CDR3 length: 14 amino acids. The germline V gene encodes CDR1 ENHRY and CDR2 SYGVKD. CDR3 protein: CAISEGQGVQPQHF. The CDR3 DNA sequence: TGTGCCATCAGTGAGGGTCAGGGGGTACAGCCCCAGCATTTT.

This chain joins TRBV5-1 and TRBJ2-2; 10 bases agree with TRBD2. Germline lookup yields CDR1 SGHRS and CDR2 YFSETQ. With 5 bases clipped from V and 6 bases from J, the junction kept 10 bases outside the gene matches. The CDR3 has 16 residues. CDR3 DNA sequence: TGCGCCAGCAGTCTAGCGGGAGATTATAGGGCCGGGGAGCTGTTTTTT. This encodes CASSLAGDYRAGELFF.

This clone was counted a single time. The chain couples TRBV10-1 to TRBJ2-1; 11 nucleotides agree with TRBD2. The V segment lost 4 bases and the J segment 5 bases; nucleotides outside the gene matches: 4. The length of the CDR3 is 15 residues. Germline CDR1 WNHNN, CDR2 SYGVQD (reference sequence). CDR3 amino acids: CASSGGLAGHNEQFF. In DNA form, the CDR3 reads TGCGCCAGCAGTGGAGGACTAGCGGGCCACAATGAGCAGTTCTTC.

This chain joins TRBV6-1 and TRBJ1-2; TRBD1 is a possible D gene (6 bases). The CDR3 totals 17 residues. CDR1 is MNHNS, CDR2 SASEGT, per germline. Trimming removed 2 bases from V and 4 bases from J, with 20 bases in between. The CDR3 DNA is TGTGCCAGCAGTGAAATCTCCCCAGGGGCCCTCTTCTATGGCTACACCTTC. Residues: CASSEISPGALFYGYTF.

The chain links TRBV27 to TRBJ2-7; 9 bases align to TRBD2. CDR1 MNHEY and CDR2 SMNVEV come from the germline V gene (reference sequence). The trim removed 9 bases at V and 2 bases at J, leaving 8 bases unmatched. The CDR3 sequence is 14 residues long. This CDR3 reads CASRALAGPYEQYF. The CDR3 region has the DNA TGTGCCAGTAGAGCACTAGCGGGTCCCTACGAGCAGTACTTC.

This chain joins TRBV6-5 and TRBJ1-3; D gene ambiguous. In germline, CDR1 is MNHEY, CDR2 SVGAGI. V was trimmed by 6 bases and J by 4 bases, leaving 4 bases between them. CDR3 length: 11 amino acids. The chain's CDR3 is CASSQGNTIYF. The DNA of the CDR3 is TGTGCCAGCAGCCAGGGAAACACCATATATTTT.

The CDR3 DNA is TGTGCCAGTAGTGCGGGAGCCGCTGGAAACACCATATATTTT. It yields the protein CASSAGAAGNTIYF. This chain links TRBV19 with TRBJ1-3; D is unclear. The ends were cut back, 5 bases at V and 2 bases at J, with 10 bases in the middle. Germline CDR1 reads LNHDA; CDR2 reads SQIVND (reference sequence). CDR3 length equals 14 residues.

V and J are TRBV5-1 and TRBJ1-5, with 7 bases aligning to TRBD1. Germline V lookup: CDR1 SGHRS, CDR2 YFSETQ. The CDR3 covers 16 residues. V was pared by 0 bases and J by 5 bases, with 8 bases of the junction left unmatched. DNA of the CDR3: TGCGCCAGCAGCTTGGGGGGGACAGACCATTATCAGCCCCAGCATTTT. Protein: CASSLGGTDHYQPQHF.

The DNA for the CDR3 is TGTGCCAGCAGCGCCGGACAGCTAAACACCGGGGAGCTGTTTTTT. It yields the protein CASSAGQLNTGELFF. This sequence joins TRBV9 and TRBJ2-2; TRBD1 might be the D (6 bases). CDR1 and CDR2 (germline): SGDLS, YYNGEE. The CDR3 has 15 amino acids. Trimming shortened V by 3 bases and J by 2 bases, and 11 bases separated the two germline ends. Together with reference TRBV9 and TRBJ2-2, the CDR3 gives the full variable domain: DSGVTQTPKHLITATGQRVTLRCSPRSGDLSVYWYQQSLDQGLQFLIQYYNGEERAKGNILERFSAQQFPDLHSELNLSSLELGDSALYFCASSAGQLNTGELFFGEGSRLTVL.

This sequence joins TRBV19 and TRBJ2-3, with TRBD2 as a possible D gene (5 bases). The V gene lost 0 bases and the J gene lost 3 bases, with 22 bases spanning the gap. Germline V CDR1 and CDR2: LNHDA, SQIVND (reference sequence). The CDR3 covers 19 residues. CDR3 in amino acids: CASSIEGPTASYLTDTQYF. The CDR3 DNA reads as TGTGCCAGTAGTATAGAAGGCCCGACGGCTAGCTATTTAACAGATACGCAGTATTTT.